This entry features one T cell receptor (beta chain) sequence. The data are from a study of control samples from healthy donors and cancer patients. Germline CDR1 is SGHRS and CDR2 is YFSETQ. J gave up 7 bases and V 3 bases, and 9 bases lay outside the gene matches. This CDR3 region has 14 residues. TCRdb's copy holds only in-frame clones and misses some; the assay was immunoSEQ multiplex PCR. The sample shows under 70,000 clones, roughly 87% of them seen only once. The rearrangement links TRBV5-1 to TRBJ1-2; 7 nucleotides match TRBD1. The sequence derives from a man over 45 in good health. Material: blood. The CDR3 here is CASSSGQVLFGYTF. DNA of the CDR3: TGCGCCAGCAGCTCCGGACAGGTTTTATTTGGCTACACCTTC.